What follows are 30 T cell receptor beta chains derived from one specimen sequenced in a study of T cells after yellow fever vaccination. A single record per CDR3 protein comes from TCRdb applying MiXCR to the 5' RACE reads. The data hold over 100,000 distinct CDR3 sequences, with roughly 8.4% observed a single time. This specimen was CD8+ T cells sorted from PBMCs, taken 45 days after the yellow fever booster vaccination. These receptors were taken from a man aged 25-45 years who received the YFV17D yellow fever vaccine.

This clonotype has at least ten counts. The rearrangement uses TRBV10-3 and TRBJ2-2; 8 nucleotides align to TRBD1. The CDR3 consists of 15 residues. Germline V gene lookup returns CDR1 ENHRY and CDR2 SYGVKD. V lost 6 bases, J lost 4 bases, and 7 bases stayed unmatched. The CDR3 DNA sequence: TGTGCCATCAGATCGGACAGGGAAAGCACCGGGGAGCTGTTTTTT. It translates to CAIRSDRESTGELFF.

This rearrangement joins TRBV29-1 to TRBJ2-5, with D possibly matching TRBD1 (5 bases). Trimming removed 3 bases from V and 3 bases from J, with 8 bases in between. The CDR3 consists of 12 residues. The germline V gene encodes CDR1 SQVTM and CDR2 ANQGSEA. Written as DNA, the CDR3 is TGCAGCGTTGAGACAGAAGAAGAGACCCAGTACTTC. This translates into CSVETEEETQYF.

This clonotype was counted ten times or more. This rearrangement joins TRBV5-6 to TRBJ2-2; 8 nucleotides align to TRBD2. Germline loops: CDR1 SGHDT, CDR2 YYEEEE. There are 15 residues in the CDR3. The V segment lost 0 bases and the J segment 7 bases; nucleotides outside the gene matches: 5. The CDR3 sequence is CASSLGSGIGGELFF. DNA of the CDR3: TGTGCCAGCAGCTTGGGTAGCGGGATTGGCGGGGAGCTGTTTTTT.

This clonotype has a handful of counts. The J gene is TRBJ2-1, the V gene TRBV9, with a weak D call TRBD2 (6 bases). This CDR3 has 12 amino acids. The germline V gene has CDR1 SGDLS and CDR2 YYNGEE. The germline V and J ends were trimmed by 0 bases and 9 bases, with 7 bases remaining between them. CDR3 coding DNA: TGTGCCAGCAGCGTAGGGGGGGTTGAGCAGTTCTTC. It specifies CASSVGGVEQFF.

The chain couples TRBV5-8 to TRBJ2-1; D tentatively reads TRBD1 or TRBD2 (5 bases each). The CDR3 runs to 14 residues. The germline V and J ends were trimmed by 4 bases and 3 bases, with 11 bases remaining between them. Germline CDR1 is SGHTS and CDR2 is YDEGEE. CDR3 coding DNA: TGTGCCAGCAGCCGTCGGGACGGCTACAATGAGCAGTTCTTC. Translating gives CASSRRDGYNEQFF.

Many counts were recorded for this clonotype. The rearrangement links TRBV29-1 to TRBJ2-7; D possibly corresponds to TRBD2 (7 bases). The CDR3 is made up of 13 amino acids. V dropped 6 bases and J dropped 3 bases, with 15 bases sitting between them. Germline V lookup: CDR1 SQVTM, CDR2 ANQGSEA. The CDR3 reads CSVIRRGGYEQYF. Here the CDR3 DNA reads TGCAGCGTCATCAGAAGGGGGGGCTACGAGCAGTACTTC.

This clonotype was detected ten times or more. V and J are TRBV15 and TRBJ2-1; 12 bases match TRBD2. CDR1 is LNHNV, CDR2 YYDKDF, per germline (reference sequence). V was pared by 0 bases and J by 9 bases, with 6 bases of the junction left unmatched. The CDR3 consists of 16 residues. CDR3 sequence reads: CATSRDLTSGSLEQFF. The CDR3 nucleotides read TGTGCCACCAGCAGAGATCTGACTAGCGGGAGTCTTGAGCAGTTCTTC.

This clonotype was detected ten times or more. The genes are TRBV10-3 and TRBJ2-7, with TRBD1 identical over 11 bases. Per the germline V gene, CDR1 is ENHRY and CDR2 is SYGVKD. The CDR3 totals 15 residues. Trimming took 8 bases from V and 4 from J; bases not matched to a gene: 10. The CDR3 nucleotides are TGTGCCATCGAGAACCGGGACAGGGGGTTGTACGAGCAGTACTTC. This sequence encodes CAIENRDRGLYEQYF.

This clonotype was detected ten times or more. CDR3 coding DNA: TGTGCCAGCAGCGCTAGCGGGAGGCTAATTTTGGATGAGCAGTTCTTC. It encodes CASSASGRLILDEQFF. The V and J genes are TRBV21-1 and TRBJ2-1; TRBD2, the D gene given by the table, was not confirmed from the DNA. TRBV21-1 is deemed a pseudogene. CDR3 length: 16 residues.

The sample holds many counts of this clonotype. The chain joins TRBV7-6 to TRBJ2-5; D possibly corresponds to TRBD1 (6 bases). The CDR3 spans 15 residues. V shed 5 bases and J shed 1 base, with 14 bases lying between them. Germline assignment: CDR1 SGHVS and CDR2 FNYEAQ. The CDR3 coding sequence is TGTGCCAGCAGCGCCCGCGCAGGGGTCCAAGAGACCCAGTACTTC. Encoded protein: CASSARAGVQETQYF.

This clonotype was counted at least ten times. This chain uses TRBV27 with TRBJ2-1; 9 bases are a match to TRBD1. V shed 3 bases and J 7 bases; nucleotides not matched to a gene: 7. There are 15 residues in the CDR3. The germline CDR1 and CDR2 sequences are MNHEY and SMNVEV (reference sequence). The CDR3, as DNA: TGTGCCAGCAGTTTGGGGACAGGGTGGGAGAATGAGCAGTTCTTC. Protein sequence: CASSLGTGWENEQFF.

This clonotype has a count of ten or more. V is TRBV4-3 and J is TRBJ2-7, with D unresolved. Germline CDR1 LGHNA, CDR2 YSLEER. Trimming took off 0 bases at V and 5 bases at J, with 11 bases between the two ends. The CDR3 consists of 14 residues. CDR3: CASSQDRWADEQYF. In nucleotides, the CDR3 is TGCGCCAGCAGCCAAGACCGTTGGGCCGACGAGCAGTACTTC.

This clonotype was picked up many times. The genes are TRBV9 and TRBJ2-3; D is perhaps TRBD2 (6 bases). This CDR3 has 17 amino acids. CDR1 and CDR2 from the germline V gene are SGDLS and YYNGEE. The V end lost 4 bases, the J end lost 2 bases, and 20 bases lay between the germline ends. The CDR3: CASSLGLLSPPTDTQYF. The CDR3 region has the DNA TGTGCCAGCAGCCTGGGACTTCTAAGTCCCCCCACAGATACGCAGTATTTT.

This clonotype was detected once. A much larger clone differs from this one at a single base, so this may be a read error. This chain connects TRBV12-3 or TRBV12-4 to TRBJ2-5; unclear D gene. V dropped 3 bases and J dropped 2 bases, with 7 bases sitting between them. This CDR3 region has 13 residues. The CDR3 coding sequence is TGTGCCAGCAGTTTCGTGGTACAAGAGACCCAGTACTTC. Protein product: CASSFVVQETQYF.

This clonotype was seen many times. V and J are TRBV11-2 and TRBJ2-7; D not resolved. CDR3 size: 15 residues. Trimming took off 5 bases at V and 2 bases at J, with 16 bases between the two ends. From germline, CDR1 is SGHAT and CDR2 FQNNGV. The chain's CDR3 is CASSPPHIAAYEQYF. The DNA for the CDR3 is TGTGCCAGCAGCCCCCCCCACATAGCCGCCTACGAGCAGTACTTC.

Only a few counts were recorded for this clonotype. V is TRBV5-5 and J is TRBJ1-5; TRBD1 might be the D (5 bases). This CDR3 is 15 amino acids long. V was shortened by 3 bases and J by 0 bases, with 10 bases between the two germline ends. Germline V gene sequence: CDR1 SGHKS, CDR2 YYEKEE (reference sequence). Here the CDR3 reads CASSSTAYSNQPQHF. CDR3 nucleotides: TGTGCCAGCAGCTCGACAGCGTATAGCAATCAGCCCCAGCATTTT. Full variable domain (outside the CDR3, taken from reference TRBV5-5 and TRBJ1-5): DAGVTQSPTHLIKTRGQQVTLRCSPISGHKSVSWYQQVLGQGPQFIFQYYEKEERGRGNFPDRFSARQFPNYSSELNVNALLLGDSALYLCASSSTAYSNQPQHFGDGTRLSIL.

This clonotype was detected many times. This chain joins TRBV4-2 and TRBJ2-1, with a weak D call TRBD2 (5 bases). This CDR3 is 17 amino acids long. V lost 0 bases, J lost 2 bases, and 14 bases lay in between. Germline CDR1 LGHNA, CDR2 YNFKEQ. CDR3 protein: CASSQEGAHTTYNEQFF. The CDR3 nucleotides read TGTGCCAGCAGCCAAGAGGGAGCGCATACCACCTACAATGAGCAGTTCTTC.

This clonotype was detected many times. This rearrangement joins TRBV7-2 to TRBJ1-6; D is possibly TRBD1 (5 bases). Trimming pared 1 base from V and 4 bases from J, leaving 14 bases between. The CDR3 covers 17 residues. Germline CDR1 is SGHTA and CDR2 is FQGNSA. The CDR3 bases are TGTGCCAGCAGCTTAGGAGGGACGGGACCTTATAATTCACCCCTCCACTTT. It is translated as CASSLGGTGPYNSPLHF.

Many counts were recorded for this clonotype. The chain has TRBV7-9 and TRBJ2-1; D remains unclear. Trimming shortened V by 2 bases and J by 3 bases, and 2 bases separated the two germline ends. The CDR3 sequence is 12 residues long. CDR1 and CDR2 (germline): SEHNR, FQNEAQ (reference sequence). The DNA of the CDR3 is TGTGCCAGCAGCTTATACTACAATGAGCAGTTCTTC. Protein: CASSLYYNEQFF. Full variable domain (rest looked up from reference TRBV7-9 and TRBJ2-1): DTGVSQNPRHKITKRGQNVTFRCDPISEHNRLYWYRQTLGQGPEFLTYFQNEAQLEKSRLLSDRFSAERPKGSFSTLEIQRTEQGDSAMYLCASSLYYNEQFFGPGTRLTVL.

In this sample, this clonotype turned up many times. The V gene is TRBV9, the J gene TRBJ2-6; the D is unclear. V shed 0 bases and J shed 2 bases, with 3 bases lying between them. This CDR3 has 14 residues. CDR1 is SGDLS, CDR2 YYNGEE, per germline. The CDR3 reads CASSVGAGANVLTF. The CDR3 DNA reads TGTGCCAGCAGCGTAGGGGCTGGGGCCAACGTCCTGACTTTC.

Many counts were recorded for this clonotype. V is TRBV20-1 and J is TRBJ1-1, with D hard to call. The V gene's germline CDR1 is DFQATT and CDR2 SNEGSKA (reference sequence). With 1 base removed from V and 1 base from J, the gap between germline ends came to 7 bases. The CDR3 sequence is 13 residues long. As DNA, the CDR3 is TGCAGTGCTAGAGGGGCGGGGAACACTGAAGCTTTCTTT. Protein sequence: CSARGAGNTEAFF.

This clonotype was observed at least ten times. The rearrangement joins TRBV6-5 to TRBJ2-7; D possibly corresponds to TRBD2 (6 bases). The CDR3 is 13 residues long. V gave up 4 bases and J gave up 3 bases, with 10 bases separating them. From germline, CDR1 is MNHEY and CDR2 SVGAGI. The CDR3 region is CASSFGGRYEQYF. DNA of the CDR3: TGTGCCAGCAGTTTTGGAGGGCGCTACGAGCAGTACTTC.

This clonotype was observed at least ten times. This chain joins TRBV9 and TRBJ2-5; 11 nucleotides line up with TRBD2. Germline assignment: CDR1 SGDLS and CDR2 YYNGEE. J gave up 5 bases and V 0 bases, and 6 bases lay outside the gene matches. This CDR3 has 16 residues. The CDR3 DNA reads TGTGCCAGCAGCGTAGAACTAGCGGGAGCAAGTGAGACCCAGTACTTC. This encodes CASSVELAGASETQYF.

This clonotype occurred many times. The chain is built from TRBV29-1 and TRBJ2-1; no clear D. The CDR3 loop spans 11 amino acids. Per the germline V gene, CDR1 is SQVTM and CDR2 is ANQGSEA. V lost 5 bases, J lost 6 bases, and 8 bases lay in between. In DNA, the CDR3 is TGCAGCGTTTATCAAGGCAATGAGCAGTTCTTC. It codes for CSVYQGNEQFF.

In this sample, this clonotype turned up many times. CDR3 coding DNA: TGTGCCATCAGTGAGTCAGAGGCGCCCATGGGAATAGGCGGGCTCCAAGAGACCCAGTACTTC. It yields the protein CAISESEAPMGIGGLQETQYF. V and J are TRBV10-3 and TRBJ2-5, with D possibly TRBD2 on 5 matching bases. Looked up from germline, CDR1 is ENHRY and CDR2 is SYGVKD. This CDR3 has 21 amino acids. Trimming removed 0 bases from V and 1 base from J, with 27 bases in between.

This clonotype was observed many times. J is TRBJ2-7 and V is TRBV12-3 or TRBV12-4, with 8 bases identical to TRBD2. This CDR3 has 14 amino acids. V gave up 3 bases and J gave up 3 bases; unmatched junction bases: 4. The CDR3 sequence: CASSFGGRIYEQYF. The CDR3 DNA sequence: TGTGCCAGCAGTTTCGGCGGGAGGATCTACGAGCAGTACTTC.

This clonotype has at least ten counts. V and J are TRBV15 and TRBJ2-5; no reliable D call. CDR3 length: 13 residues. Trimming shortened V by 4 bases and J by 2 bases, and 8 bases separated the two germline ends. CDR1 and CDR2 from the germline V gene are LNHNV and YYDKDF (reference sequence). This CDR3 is CATSKSLQETQYF. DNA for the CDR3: TGTGCCACCAGCAAGTCATTACAAGAGACCCAGTACTTC.

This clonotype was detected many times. The CDR3 spells CASSLKTSDTDTQYF. CDR3 bases: TGTGCCAGCAGCTTGAAGACTAGCGACACAGATACGCAGTATTTT. The chain joins TRBV5-6 to TRBJ2-3, with TRBD2 identical over 8 bases. V gave up 1 base and J gave up 2 bases; unmatched junction bases: 3. The CDR3 has 15 amino acids. Per germline, CDR1 SGHDT and CDR2 YYEEEE. The full variable domain, its missing parts supplied by reference TRBV5-6 and TRBJ2-3, is DAGVTQSPTHLIKTRGQQVTLRCSPKSGHDTVSWYQQALGQGPQFIFQYYEEEERQRGNFPDRFSGHQFPNYSSELNVNALLLGDSALYLCASSLKTSDTDTQYFGPGTRLTVL.

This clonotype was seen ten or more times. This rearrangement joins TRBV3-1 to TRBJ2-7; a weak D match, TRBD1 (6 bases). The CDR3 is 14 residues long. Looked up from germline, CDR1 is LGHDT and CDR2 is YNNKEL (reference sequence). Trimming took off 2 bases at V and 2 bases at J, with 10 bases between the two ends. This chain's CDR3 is CASSQQQGTYEQYF. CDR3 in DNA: TGTGCCAGCAGCCAACAACAGGGTACCTACGAGCAGTACTTC.

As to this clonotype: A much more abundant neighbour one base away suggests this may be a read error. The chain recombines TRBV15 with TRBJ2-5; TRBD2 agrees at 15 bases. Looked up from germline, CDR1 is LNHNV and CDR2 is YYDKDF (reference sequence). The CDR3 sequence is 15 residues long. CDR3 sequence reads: CATSSTGLAGGPDVF. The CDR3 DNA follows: TGTGCCACCAGCAGTACGGGACTAGCGGGAGGCCCGGACGTCTTC. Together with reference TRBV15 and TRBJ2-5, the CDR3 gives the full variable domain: DAMVIQNPRYQVTQFGKPVTLSCSQTLNHNVMYWYQQKSSQAPKLLFHYYDKDFNNEADTPDNFQSRRPNTSFCFLDIRSPGLGDTAMYLCATSSTGLAGGPDVFGPGTRLLVL.